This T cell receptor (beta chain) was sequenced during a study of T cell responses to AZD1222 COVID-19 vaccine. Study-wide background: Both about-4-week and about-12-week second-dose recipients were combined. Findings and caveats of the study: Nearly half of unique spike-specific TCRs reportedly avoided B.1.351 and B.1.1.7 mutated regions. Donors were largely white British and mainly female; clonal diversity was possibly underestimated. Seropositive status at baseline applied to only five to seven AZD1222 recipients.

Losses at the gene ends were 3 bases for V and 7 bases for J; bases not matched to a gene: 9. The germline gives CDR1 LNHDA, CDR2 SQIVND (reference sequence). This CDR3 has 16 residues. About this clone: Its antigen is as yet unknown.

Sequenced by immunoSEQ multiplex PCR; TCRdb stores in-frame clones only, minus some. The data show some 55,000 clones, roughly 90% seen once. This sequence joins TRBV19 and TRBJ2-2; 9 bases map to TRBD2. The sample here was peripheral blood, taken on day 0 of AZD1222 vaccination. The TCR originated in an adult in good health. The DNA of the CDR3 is TGTGCCAGTAGTATTCAGGTGGCGGGAGGGATCGGGGAGCTGTTTTTT. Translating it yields CASSIQVAGGIGELFF.